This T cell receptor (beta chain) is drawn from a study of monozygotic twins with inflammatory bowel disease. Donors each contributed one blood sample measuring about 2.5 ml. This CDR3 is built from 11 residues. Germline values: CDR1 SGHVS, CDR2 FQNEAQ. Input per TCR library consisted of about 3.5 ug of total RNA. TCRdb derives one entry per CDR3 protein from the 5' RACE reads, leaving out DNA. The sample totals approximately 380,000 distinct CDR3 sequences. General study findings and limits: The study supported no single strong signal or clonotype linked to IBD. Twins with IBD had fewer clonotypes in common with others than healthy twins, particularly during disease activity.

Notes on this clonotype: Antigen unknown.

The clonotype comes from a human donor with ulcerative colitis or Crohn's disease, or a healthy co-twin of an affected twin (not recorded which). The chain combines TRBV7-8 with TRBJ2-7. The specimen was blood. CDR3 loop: CASSFSGEQYF.